This record concerns one TCR beta chain sequence. Time point given: sample taken at primary tumor resection. TCRdb re-derived calls from the 5' RACE reads in MiXCR, one entry per CDR3 protein. Of tens of thousands of distinct CDR3 sequences in the sample, about 12% were seen once. The CDR3 spans 16 residues. After removal of 0 bases from V and 5 bases from J, the junction contained 9 bases not matched to a gene. CDR1 DFQATT and CDR2 SNEGSKA come from the germline V gene (reference sequence). This record belongs to a study of spatial heterogeneity in lung cancer. The chain joins TRBV20-1 to TRBJ2-3; 9 positions agree with TRBD2. The input for sequencing was PBMCs, taken at surgery. The source is a male donor with early-stage non-small cell lung cancer. CDR3 nucleotide sequence: TGCAGTGCTAGAGATCCCTCGCGGGGGGGCCAAGATACGCAGTATTTT. This encodes CSARDPSRGGQDTQYF.